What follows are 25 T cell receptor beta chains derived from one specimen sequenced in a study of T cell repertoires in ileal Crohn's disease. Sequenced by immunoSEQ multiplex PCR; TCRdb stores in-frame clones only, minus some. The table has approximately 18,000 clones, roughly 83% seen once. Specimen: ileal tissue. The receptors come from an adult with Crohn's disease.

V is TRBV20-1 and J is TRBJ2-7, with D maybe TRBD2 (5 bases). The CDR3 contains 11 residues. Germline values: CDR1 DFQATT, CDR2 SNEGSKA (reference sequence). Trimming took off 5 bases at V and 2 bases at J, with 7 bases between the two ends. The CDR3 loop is CSAEGTYEQYF. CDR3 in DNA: TGCAGTGCTGAGGGTACCTACGAGCAGTACTTC.

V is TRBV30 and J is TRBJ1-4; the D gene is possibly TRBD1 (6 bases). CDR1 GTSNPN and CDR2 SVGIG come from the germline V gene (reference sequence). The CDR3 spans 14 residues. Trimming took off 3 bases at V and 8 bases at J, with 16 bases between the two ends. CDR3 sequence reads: CAWSGQSKGEKLFF. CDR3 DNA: TGTGCCTGGAGCGGACAGAGCAAAGGGGAAAAACTGTTTTTT.

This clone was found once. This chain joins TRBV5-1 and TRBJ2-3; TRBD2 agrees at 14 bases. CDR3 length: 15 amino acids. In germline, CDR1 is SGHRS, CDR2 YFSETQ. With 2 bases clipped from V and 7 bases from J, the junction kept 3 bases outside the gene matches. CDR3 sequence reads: CASSFGLAGGYTQYF. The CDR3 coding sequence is TGCGCCAGCAGCTTTGGACTAGCGGGGGGCTATACGCAGTATTTT.

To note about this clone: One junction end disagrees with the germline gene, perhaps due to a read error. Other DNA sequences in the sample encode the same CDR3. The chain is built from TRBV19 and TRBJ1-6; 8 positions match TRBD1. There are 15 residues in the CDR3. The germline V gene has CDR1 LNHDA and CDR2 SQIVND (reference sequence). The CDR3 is CASSIDRGYNSPLHF. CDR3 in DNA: TGTGCCAGTAGTATCGACAGGGGCTATAATTCCCCCCTCCACTTT. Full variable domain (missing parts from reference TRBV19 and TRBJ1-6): DGGITQSPKYLFRKEGQNVTLSCEQNLNHDAMYWYRQDPGQGLRLIYYSQIVNDFQKGDIAEGYSVSREKKESFPLTVTSAQKNPTAFYLCASSIDRGYNSPLHFGNGTRLTVT.

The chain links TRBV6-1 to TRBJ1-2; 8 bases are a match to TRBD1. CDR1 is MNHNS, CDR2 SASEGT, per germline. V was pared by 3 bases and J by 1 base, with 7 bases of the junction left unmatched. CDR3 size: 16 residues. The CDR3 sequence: CASSEFTGGLNYGYTF. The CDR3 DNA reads TGTGCCAGCAGTGAGTTTACAGGGGGGCTTAACTATGGCTACACCTTC.

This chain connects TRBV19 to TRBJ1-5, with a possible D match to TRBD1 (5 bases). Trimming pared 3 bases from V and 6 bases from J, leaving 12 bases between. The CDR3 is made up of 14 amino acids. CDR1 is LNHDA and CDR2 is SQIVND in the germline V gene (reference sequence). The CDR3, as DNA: TGTGCCAGTAGTATTCGGGGGGATGGTCAGCCCCAGCATTTT. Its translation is CASSIRGDGQPQHF.

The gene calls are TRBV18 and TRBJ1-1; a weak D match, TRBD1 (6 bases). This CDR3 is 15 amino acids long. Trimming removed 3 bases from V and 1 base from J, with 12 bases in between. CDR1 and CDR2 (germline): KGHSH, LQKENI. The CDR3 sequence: CASSPLSTGNTEAFF. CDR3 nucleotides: TGTGCCAGCTCACCTCTATCGACAGGGAACACTGAAGCTTTCTTT.

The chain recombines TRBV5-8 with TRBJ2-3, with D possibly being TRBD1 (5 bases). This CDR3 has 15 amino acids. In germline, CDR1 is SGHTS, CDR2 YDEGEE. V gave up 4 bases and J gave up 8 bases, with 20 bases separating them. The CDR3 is CASSRAQATSLTQYF. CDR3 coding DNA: TGTGCCAGCAGCCGGGCACAGGCTACCTCCCTTACGCAGTATTTT.

In DNA, the CDR3 is TGTGCCAGCAGCTTAGGGGACAGGGGGAATGAAAAACTGTTTTTT. It encodes CASSLGDRGNEKLFF. This chain joins TRBV7-9 and TRBJ1-4; 11 bases are shared with TRBD1. Germline CDR1 and CDR2: SEHNR and FQNEAQ (reference sequence). The V and J ends lost 1 base and 5 bases, in that order; junction bases with no gene match: 0. The CDR3 length is 15 residues.

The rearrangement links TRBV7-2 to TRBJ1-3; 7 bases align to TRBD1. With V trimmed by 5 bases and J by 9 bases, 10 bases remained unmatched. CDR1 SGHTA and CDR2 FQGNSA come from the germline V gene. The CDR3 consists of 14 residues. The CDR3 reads CASSRGTDSRTIYF. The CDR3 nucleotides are TGTGCCAGCAGCCGAGGGACAGATTCACGCACCATATATTTT. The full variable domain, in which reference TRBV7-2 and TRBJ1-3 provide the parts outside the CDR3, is GAGVSQSPSNKVTEKGKDVELRCDPISGHTALYWYRQSLGQGLEFLIYFQGNSAPDKSGLPSDRFSAERTGGSVSTLTIQRTQQEDSAVYLCASSRGTDSRTIYFGEGSWLTVV.

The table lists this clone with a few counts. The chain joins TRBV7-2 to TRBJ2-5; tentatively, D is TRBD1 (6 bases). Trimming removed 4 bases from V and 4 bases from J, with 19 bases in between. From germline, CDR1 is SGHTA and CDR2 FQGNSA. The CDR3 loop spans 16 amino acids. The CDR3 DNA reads TGTGCCAGCAGCTCAACAGGGCTAACTGTAGCAGAGACCCAGTACTTC. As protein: CASSSTGLTVAETQYF.

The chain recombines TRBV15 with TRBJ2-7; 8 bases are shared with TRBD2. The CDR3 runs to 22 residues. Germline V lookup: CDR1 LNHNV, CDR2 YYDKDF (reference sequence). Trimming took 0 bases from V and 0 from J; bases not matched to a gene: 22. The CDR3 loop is CATSRDPPGRRGALSSSYEQYF. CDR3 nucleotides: TGTGCCACCAGCAGAGACCCCCCTGGTCGGCGGGGGGCCCTGAGTAGCTCCTACGAGCAGTACTTC.

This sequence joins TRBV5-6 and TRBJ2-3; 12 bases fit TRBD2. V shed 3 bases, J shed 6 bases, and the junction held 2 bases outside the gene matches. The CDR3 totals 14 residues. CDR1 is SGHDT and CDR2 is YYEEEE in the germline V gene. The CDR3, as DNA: TGTGCCAGCAGCTCTAGCGGGGGGGCGGATACGCAGTATTTT. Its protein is CASSSSGGADTQYF. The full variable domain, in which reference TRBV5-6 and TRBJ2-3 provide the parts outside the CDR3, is DAGVTQSPTHLIKTRGQQVTLRCSPKSGHDTVSWYQQALGQGPQFIFQYYEEEERQRGNFPDRFSGHQFPNYSSELNVNALLLGDSALYLCASSSSGGADTQYFGPGTRLTVL.

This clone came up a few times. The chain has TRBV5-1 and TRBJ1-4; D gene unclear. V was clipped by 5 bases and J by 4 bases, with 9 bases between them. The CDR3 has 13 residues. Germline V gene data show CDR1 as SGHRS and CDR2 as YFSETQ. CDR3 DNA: TGCGCCAGCAGGTTCGGGTATAATGAAAAACTGTTTTTT. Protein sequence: CASRFGYNEKLFF.

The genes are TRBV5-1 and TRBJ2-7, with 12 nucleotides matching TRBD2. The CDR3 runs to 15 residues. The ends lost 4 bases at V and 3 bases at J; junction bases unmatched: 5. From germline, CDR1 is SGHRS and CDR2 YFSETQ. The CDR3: CASSGTSGGYYEQYF. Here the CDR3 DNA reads TGCGCCAGCAGCGGAACTAGCGGGGGGTACTACGAGCAGTACTTC.

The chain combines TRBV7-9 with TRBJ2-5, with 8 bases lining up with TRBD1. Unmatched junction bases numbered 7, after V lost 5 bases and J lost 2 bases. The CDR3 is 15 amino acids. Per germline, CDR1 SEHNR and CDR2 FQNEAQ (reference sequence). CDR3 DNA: TGTGCCAGCAGCCCTTCAGGGGGCCCTCAAGAGACCCAGTACTTC. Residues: CASSPSGGPQETQYF.

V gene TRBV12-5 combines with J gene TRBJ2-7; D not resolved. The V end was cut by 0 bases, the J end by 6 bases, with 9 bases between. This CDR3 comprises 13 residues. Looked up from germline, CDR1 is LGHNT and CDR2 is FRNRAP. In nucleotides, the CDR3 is TGTGCTAGTGGTTTGGTCGAGAGGTTCGAGCAGTACTTC. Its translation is CASGLVERFEQYF.

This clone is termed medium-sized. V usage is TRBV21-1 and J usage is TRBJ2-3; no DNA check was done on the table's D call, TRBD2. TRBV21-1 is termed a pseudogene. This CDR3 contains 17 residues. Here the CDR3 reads CASSGLAGKASTDTQYF. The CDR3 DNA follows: TGTGCCAGCAGCGGACTAGCGGGGAAAGCTAGCACAGATACGCAGTATTTT.

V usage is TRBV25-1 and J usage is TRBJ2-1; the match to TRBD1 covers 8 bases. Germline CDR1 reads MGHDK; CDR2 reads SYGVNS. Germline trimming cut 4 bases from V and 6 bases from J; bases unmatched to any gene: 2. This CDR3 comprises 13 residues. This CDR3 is CASSAGQGNEQFF. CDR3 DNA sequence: TGTGCCAGCAGTGCCGGACAGGGCAATGAGCAGTTCTTC.

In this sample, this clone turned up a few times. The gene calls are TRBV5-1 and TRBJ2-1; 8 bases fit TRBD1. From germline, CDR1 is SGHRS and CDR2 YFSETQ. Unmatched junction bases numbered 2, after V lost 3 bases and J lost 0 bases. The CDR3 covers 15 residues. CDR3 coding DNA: TGCGCCAGCAGCTCAGGACAGGGCTCCTACAATGAGCAGTTCTTC. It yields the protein CASSSGQGSYNEQFF.

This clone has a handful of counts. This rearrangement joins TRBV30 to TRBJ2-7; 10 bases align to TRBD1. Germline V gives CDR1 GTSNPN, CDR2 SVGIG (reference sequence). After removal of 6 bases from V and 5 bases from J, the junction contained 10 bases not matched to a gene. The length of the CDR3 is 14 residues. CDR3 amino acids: CACYFGTGVNEQYF. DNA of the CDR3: TGTGCCTGTTACTTCGGGACAGGGGTAAACGAGCAGTACTTC.

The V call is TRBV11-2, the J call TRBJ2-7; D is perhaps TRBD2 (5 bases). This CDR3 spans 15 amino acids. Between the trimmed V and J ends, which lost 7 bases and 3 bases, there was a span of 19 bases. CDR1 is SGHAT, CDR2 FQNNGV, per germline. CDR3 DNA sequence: TGTGCCAGCACCCTTACCCCGGGGTCGATCTACGAGCAGTACTTC. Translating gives CASTLTPGSIYEQYF.

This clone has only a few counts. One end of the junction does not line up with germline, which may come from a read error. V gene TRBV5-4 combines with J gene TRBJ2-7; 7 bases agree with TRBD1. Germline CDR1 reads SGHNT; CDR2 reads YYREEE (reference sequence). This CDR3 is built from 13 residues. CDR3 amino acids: CASSQGGSGEQYF. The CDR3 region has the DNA TGCGCCAGCAGCCAAGGGGGCTCAGGTGAGCAGTACTTC.

This CDR3 is CASRSEGATTGELFF. CDR3 in DNA: TGTGCCAGCAGGTCGGAGGGGGCGACCACCGGGGAGCTGTTTTTT. J is TRBJ2-2 and V is TRBV5-8; a weak D match, TRBD1 (7 bases). V was pared by 5 bases and J by 4 bases, with 15 bases between. The CDR3 has 15 amino acids. Germline V lookup: CDR1 SGHTS, CDR2 YDEGEE.

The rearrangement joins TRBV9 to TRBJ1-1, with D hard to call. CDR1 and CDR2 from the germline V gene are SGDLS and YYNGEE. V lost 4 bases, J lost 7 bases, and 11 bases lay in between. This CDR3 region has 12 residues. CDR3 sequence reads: CASSRYANEAFF. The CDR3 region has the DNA TGTGCCAGCAGCCGCTACGCGAATGAAGCTTTCTTT.